These T cell receptor beta chains were read from a single sample in a study of identical twins. TCRdb ran MiXCR on the 5' RACE reads and lists one entry per CDR3 protein. The profile shows some 1,700,000 distinct CDR3 sequences, about 32% of them singletons. The sequenced sample consisted of cord blood. These receptors were collected from a newborn girl in good health. CDR3s include the opening cysteine and the closing phenylalanine or tryptophan. Where a row states a size, it is once, few, many or the class of an expanded clone; other rows omit it.

clone_size cdr3_length j_call v_call cdr3_aa
. 14 TRBJ2-3 TRBV28 CASSSAPRGDTQYF
. 14 TRBJ2-3 TRBV10-3 CAISGTGVPDTQYF
. 15 TRBJ1-1 TRBV3-1 CASSRPWGGGAEAFF
once 15 TRBJ2-1 TRBV5-1 CTSSLLAGSYNEQFF
. 15 TRBJ2-3 TRBV20-1 CSARPYSGRTDTQYF
. 17 TRBJ2-3 TRBV6-1 CASSADPRTGLSDTQYF
. 14 TRBJ1-2 TRBV5-1 CASSPQGRGYGYTF
few 14 TRBJ1-5 TRBV9 CASSVAGINQPQHF
many 16 TRBJ1-2 TRBV7-9 CASSLGWTGDNYGYTF
. 14 TRBJ1-2 TRBV4-1 CASSQVWQGYGYTF
. 14 TRBJ2-2 TRBV10-3 CAINRLASGGELFF
. 17 TRBJ2-4 TRBV7-8 CASSFASGVLAKNIQSF
. 15 TRBJ2-5 TRBV4-1 CASSQDRAGRETQYF
. 16 TRBJ2-1 TRBV2 CASRVTSGGRVREQFF
few 16 TRBJ2-5 TRBV9 CASSVGTSLGQETQYF
. 16 TRBJ1-1 TRBV6-1 CASSGTGGTTNTEAFF
few 18 TRBJ2-1 TRBV7-2 CASSLGEILAGDRFEQFF
. 15 TRBJ2-3 TRBV5-1 CASSFRGAYTDTQYF
few 15 TRBJ1-6 TRBV5-5 CASSFAGGGNSPLHF
. 20 TRBJ2-1 TRBV7-4 CASKNYAGTSGLSSYNEQFF